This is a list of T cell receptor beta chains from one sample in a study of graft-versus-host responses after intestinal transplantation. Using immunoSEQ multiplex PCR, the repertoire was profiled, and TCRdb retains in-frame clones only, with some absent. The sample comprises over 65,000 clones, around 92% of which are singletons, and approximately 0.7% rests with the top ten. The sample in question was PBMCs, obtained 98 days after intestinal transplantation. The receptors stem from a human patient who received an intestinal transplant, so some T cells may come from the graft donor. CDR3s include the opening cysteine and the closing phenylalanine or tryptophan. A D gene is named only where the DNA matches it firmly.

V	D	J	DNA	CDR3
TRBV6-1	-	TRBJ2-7	TGTGCCAGCAGTGACCAGGACAGAACCTACGAGCAGTACTTC	CASSDQDRTYEQYF
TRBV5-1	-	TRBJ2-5	TGCGCCAGCAGCGGGGGACAATCTCAAGAGACCCAGTACTTC	CASSGGQSQETQYF
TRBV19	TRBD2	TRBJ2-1	TGTGCCAGTAGCCATGGACTAGCGGGTGCGATAGGGGGGAACAATGAGCAGTTCTTC	CASSHGLAGAIGGNNEQFF
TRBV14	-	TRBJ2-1	TGTGCCAGCAGCCAAGAAATTGGGACCTACAATGAGCAGTTCTTC	CASSQEIGTYNEQFF
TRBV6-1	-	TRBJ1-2	TGTGCCAGCAGTTATGTCAGGGACGTCGATGGCTACACCTTC	CASSYVRDVDGYTF
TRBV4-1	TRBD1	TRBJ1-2	TGCGCCAGCAGCCAAGTCTTTCCAGGGGGTGGCTACACCTTC	CASSQVFPGGGYTF
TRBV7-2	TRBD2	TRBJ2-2	TGTGCCAGCAGCTTAGTTGTACTAGCGACTACCGCCGGGGAGCTGTTTTTT	CASSLVVLATTAGELFF
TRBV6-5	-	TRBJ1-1	TGTGCCAGCAGTTACTCGAAAGGGGAAGGAGCTTTCTTT	CASSYSKGEGAFF
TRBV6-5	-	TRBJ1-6	TGTGCCAGCAGTCATCTATCTGGAGGGGCACCCCTCCACTTT	CASSHLSGGAPLHF
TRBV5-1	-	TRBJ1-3	TGCGCCAGCAGCTTGGGCAGCCCTAGCTCTGGAAACACCATATATTTT	CASSLGSPSSGNTIYF
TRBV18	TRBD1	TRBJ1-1	TGTGCCAGCTCACAGAACAGGGGACCCACTGAAGCTTTCTTT	CASSQNRGPTEAFF
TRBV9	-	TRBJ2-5	TGTGCCAGCGGCCCTACAGGGTTGGGGGAGACCCAGTACTTC	CASGPTGLGETQYF